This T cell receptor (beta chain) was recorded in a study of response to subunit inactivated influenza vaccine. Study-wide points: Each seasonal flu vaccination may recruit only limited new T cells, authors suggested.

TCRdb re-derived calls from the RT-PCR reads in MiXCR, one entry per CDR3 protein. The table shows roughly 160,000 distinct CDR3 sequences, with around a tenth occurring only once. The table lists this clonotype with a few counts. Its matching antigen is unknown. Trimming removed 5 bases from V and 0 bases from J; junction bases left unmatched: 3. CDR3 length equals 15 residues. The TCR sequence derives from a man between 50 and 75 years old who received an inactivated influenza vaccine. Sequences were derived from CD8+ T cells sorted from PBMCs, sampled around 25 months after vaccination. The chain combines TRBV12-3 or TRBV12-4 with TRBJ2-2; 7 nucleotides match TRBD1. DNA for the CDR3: TGTGCCAGCAGTCTGGGACAGACGAACACCGGGGAGCTGTTTTTT. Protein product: CASSLGQTNTGELFF.